This T cell receptor (beta chain) comes out of a study of T cell repertoires in cytomegalovirus infection. At the level of the study: Both recently identified HLA-C-restricted and well-studied HLA-B-restricted CMV epitopes were used in the study. Public TCR beta signature analysis indicated the presence of both CMV infection and matching HLA type. Study-level findings and limits: Summed frequency of shared TCR beta families picked out CMV carriers who also had the relevant HLA. CMV-specific TCR beta clonotypes restricted by HLA-C dominated the ex vivo response.

TCRdb itself ran the reads through MiXCR, one entry per CDR3 protein. The sample records some 350,000 distinct CDR3 sequences, roughly 36% being singletons. The ends lost 5 bases at V and 6 bases at J; junction bases unmatched: 4. Germline loops: CDR1 SGHAT, CDR2 FQDESV (reference sequence). There are 14 residues in the CDR3. This clonotype showed up just a few times. What it binds is unknown. Sequenced material: cultured PBMCs, taken from culture after CMV antigen stimulation. The receptor was derived from a human donor in good health (CMV status not recorded). Some clones in this sample may be carry-over from other donors' samples. The J gene is TRBJ2-1, the V gene TRBV11-1; TRBD2 matches at 10 bases. CDR3 coding DNA: TGTGCCAGCAGCCGGACTAGCGGACCCAATGAGCAGTTCTTC. Residues: CASSRTSGPNEQFF. Complete variable domain (other parts from reference TRBV11-1 and TRBJ2-1): EAEVAQSPRYKITEKSQAVAFWCDPISGHATLYWYRQILGQGPELLVQFQDESVVDDSQLPKDRFSAERLKGVDSTLKIQPAELGDSAMYLCASSRTSGPNEQFFGPGTRLTVL.